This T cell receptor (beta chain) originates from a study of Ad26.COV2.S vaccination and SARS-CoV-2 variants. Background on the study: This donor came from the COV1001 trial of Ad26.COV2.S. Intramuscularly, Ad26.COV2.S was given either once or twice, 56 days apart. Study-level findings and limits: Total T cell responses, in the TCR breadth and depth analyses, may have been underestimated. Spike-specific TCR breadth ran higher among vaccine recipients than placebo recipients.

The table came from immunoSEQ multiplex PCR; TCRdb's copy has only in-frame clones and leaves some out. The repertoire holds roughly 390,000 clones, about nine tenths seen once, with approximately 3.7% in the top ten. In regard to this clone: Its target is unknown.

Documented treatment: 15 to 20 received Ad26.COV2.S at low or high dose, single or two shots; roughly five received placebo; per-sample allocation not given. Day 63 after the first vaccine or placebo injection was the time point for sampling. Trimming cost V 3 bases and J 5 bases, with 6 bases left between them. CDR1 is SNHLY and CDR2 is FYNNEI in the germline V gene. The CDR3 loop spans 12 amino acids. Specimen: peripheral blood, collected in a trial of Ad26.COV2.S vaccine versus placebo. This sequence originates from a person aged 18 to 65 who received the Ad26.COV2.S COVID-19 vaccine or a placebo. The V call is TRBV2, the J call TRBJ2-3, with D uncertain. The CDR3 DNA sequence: TGTGCCAGCAGTGAGGTCGTAGATACGCAGTATTTT. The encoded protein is CASSEVVDTQYF.